The T cell receptor (beta chain) under discussion was sequenced for a study of T cell repertoires in cytomegalovirus infection (dated by TCRdb to between 2018 and 2021). Background on the whole study: The HLA type of each donor mattered for the analysis, because public TCR beta signatures pointed to carriage of CMV infection along with the matching HLA type.

Beyond this particular receptor, the publication reports: Carriers of CMV infection plus the relevant HLA type were discriminated by the cumulative frequency of public TCR beta family members in the study cohort and in an independent roughly 340-donor cohort. The ex vivo response was dominated by HLA-C-restricted CMV-specific TCR beta clonotypes, and the single most frequent clonotype in two of eight donors was supplied by these HLA-C-restricted clonotypes.

The CDR3 measures 18 amino acids from cysteine to phenylalanine. Only CDR3 DNA remains: 54 bases, in frame from the first base. V lost 2 bases and J lost 2 bases; the stretch between them is 21 bases long. Sequencing instrument: Illumina HiSeq 1500. TCRdb reprocessed the public reads (quality trimming at Q25 with fastp, clone calling with MiXCR) and kept in-frame beta chains. Every CDR3 protein is listed once, alongside the most common genes and DNA of its rows. The table for this sample lists roughly 68,000 distinct CDR3 sequences; under 25% of them were counted only once. Around 77% of the sample rests with the top ten. This clonotype was recorded a few times. This clone's antigen is unknown. The input lacks base qualities; no much larger clone sits a single base away.

Recombination joined TRBV12-3 or TRBV12-4 with TRBJ2-5, with no confident D gene call. This TCR was recovered from a human donor in good health (CMV status not recorded). Some clones in this sample may be carry-over from other donors' samples. Sequencing input: PBMCs, sequenced either directly or after in vitro stimulation (not recorded which). The CDR3 protein is CASSLSIWTHTEQETQYF. At the DNA level, the sequence is TGTGCCAGCAGTTTATCGATCTGGACCCACACTGAGCAAGAGACCCAGTACTTC.